Detailed here is one T cell receptor (beta chain). The data were obtained in a study of blood T cell repertoires in COVID-19. Study background: Resolution of symptoms, clearance, or two negative PCRs was present in recovered Cohort 3 donors.

Trimming took 6 bases from V and 2 from J, leaving 10 bases between them. CDR3 length: 13 residues. CDR1 is MNHEY and CDR2 is SVGAGI in the germline V gene. The study drew participants aged about 18 to 89 years from approximately 23 US areas. Participant reports of clinical history set cohort assignment. Only in-frame clones appear in the TCRdb table, and some are missing; sequencing was by immunoSEQ multiplex PCR. Found here are about 200,000 clones, around 86% of them singletons; the top ten hold around 24%. Sequences were obtained from PBMCs or T cells enriched from blood (not recorded which). This chain connects TRBV6-5 to TRBJ1-2; D not resolved. The TCR was taken from a middle-aged woman in a cohort exposed to, infected with or recovered from COVID-19 (not recorded which). Here the CDR3 DNA reads TGTGCCAGCAGCCTCACAAGAAACTATGGCTACACCTTC. Translating it yields CASSLTRNYGYTF.